One T cell receptor beta chain is described in this entry. This entry belongs to a study of ipilimumab plus nivolumab after autologous stem cell transplantation. Study-level information: The DLBCL cohort had primary refractory and relapsed disease, with 18-month progression-free survival of about 86% and 29%.

Repertoires were generated with immunoSEQ multiplex PCR, while TCRdb's copy carries only in-frame clones and drops some. The sample has around 15,000 clones, more than 65% seen once. The germline V gene has CDR1 SGHTA and CDR2 FQGNSA. V was clipped by 2 bases and J by 0 bases, with 11 bases between them. There are 16 residues in the CDR3. Patients got ipilimumab 1 mg/kg beginning 14 to 28 days post-transplant. Patients received nivolumab 3 mg/kg at weeks 1, 4, 7, 10, then fortnightly to week 26. The source is a male donor with diffuse large B-cell lymphoma. V is TRBV7-2 and J is TRBJ1-3, with D perhaps matching TRBD1 (5 bases). Sequencing was performed on PBMCs, taken in a trial of ipilimumab plus nivolumab as post-transplant consolidation. The CDR3 here is CASSLIPGSSGNTIYF. CDR3 in DNA: TGTGCCAGCAGCTTAATCCCAGGGAGCTCTGGAAACACCATATATTTT.